The 20 T cell receptor beta chains given below trace back to one sample, sequenced in a study of T cell responses to AZD1222 COVID-19 vaccine. Assay used: immunoSEQ multiplex PCR; TCRdb lists only in-frame clones, some missing. The repertoire has 90,000 to 150,000 clones, about nine tenths of them found once; the top ten carry 2.4%. Sequenced here: peripheral blood, sampled on day 0 of AZD1222 vaccination. The receptor set was obtained from an adult in good health.

The chain has TRBV11-1 and TRBJ2-1; possibly TRBD1 or TRBD2 for D (5 bases each). The CDR3 runs to 15 residues. The germline V gene encodes CDR1 SGHAT and CDR2 FQDESV (reference sequence). Trimming pared 1 base from V and 3 bases from J, leaving 10 bases between. CDR3 sequence: CASSLEWGSYNEQFF. The CDR3 coding sequence is TGTGCCAGCAGCTTAGAGTGGGGGAGCTACAATGAGCAGTTCTTC.

The J gene is TRBJ1-1, the V gene TRBV19; D call uncertain. The CDR3 is made up of 13 amino acids. Trimming removed 6 bases at V and 5 bases at J, with 13 bases between. Germline V gives CDR1 LNHDA, CDR2 SQIVND (reference sequence). The CDR3 is CASRQAFPTEAFF. The CDR3 region has the DNA TGTGCCAGTAGGCAGGCCTTTCCAACTGAAGCTTTCTTT.

The chain recombines TRBV2 with TRBJ1-6; D ambiguous. CDR3 length equals 13 residues. V dropped 5 bases and J dropped 4 bases, with 6 bases sitting between them. The germline V gene encodes CDR1 SNHLY and CDR2 FYNNEI. The CDR3 nucleotides read TGTGCCAGCAGTTTGGGGTATAATTCACCCCTCCACTTT. Encoded protein: CASSLGYNSPLHF.

This chain joins TRBV6-5 and TRBJ2-3; D is perhaps TRBD2 (7 bases). Germline lookup yields CDR1 MNHEY and CDR2 SVGAGI. CDR3 length equals 11 residues. Trimming stripped 2 bases from V and 13 bases from J, with 10 bases between. The CDR3, as DNA: TGTGCCAGCAGTTACAAGGGGGGGGAGTATTTT. Protein product: CASSYKGGEYF.

Only one count was recorded for this clone. The chain uses TRBV3-1 (or the pseudogene TRBV3-2) and TRBJ2-1; 7 positions match TRBD2. Germline assignment: CDR1 LGHDT and CDR2 YNNKEL (reference sequence). This CDR3 spans 16 amino acids. V lost 0 bases and J lost 10; bases outside the gene matches: 12. In nucleotides, the CDR3 is TGTGCCAGCAGCCAAGATCGGGTTAGCGGGTCTAGGGAGCAGTTCTTC. Translated, it gives CASSQDRVSGSREQFF.

The chain joins TRBV13 to TRBJ2-2, with 9 bases that match TRBD2. The CDR3 consists of 18 residues. Germline CDR1 PRHDT, CDR2 FYEKMQ (reference sequence). V shed 5 bases and J 0 bases; nucleotides not matched to a gene: 10. CDR3: CASSVETSGPPNTGELFF. In DNA form, the CDR3 reads TGTGCCAGCAGCGTTGAAACTAGCGGGCCTCCGAACACCGGGGAGCTGTTTTTT.

The chain employs TRBV19 and TRBJ2-1; tentatively, D is TRBD1 or TRBD2 (5 bases each). The V end was cut by 2 bases, the J end by 5 bases, with 19 bases between. The CDR3 is made up of 17 amino acids. CDR1 and CDR2 (germline): LNHDA, SQIVND (reference sequence). The CDR3 region has the DNA TGTGCCAGTAGTATAAGGGGCCGGGGCAGGGTGGACAATGAGCAGTTCTTC. It translates to CASSIRGRGRVDNEQFF.

The gene calls are TRBV5-4 and TRBJ2-7; 14 bases align to TRBD2. Germline CDR1 SGHNT, CDR2 YYREEE (reference sequence). Trimming cost V 4 bases and J 7 bases; bases outside gene matches: 7. CDR3 length: 15 residues. The CDR3 DNA is TGTGCCAGCAGCAGGGGACTAGCGGGAGCAGGGGAGCAGTACTTC. It specifies CASSRGLAGAGEQYF.

This clone has only a few counts. In nucleotides, the CDR3 is TGTGCCAGCAGCCAAAGGGCCCTAGCGGGAGTGGGGTCCTACAATGAGCAGTTCTTC. Its translation is CASSQRALAGVGSYNEQFF. V gene TRBV7-3 combines with J gene TRBJ2-1; 10 bases agree with TRBD2. V gave up 5 bases and J gave up 1 base; unmatched junction bases: 14. CDR3 length: 19 residues. In germline, CDR1 is SGHTA, CDR2 FQGTGA.

The chain couples TRBV7-2 to TRBJ2-1; D is possibly TRBD2 (5 bases). This CDR3 region has 15 residues. Trimming removed 3 bases from V and 0 bases from J, with 9 bases in between. Germline-derived CDR1 and CDR2 are SGHTA and FQGNSA. DNA for the CDR3: TGTGCCAGCAGCTTTTCAGCGGCCTCCTACAATGAGCAGTTCTTC. Translated: CASSFSAASYNEQFF.

The V and J genes are TRBV11-2 and TRBJ2-5, with D possibly TRBD2 on 6 matching bases. V was clipped by 4 bases and J by 1 base, with 16 bases between them. The CDR3 covers 16 residues. The germline gives CDR1 SGHAT, CDR2 FQNNGV. CDR3 amino acids: CASSSLGREIQETQYF. CDR3 DNA sequence: TGTGCCAGCAGCTCCCTGGGACGGGAGATCCAAGAGACCCAGTACTTC.

The sample holds a few counts of this clone. The V call is TRBV6-6, the J call TRBJ1-6; TRBD1 might be the D (6 bases). V was trimmed by 6 bases and J by 6 bases, leaving 15 bases between them. The CDR3 is 15 amino acids. Germline CDR1 reads MNHNY; CDR2 reads SVGAGI (reference sequence). The CDR3: CASRSTGLGNSPLHF. The CDR3 coding sequence is TGTGCCAGCAGATCCACAGGGTTGGGTAATTCACCCCTCCACTTT.

The chain is built from TRBV27 and TRBJ1-4; possibly TRBD1 for D (6 bases). The V and J ends lost 6 bases and 8 bases respectively, with 19 bases between them. Per germline, CDR1 MNHEY and CDR2 SMNVEV (reference sequence). CDR3 length: 15 amino acids. CDR3 region: CASSQRGGRTEKLFF. CDR3 nucleotide sequence: TGTGCCAGCAGCCAACGAGGGGGGCGCACCGAAAAACTGTTTTTT.

The chain carries TRBV3-1 (or the pseudogene TRBV3-2) and TRBJ2-1; TRBD1 matches 12 bases. The CDR3 has 18 residues. CDR1 is LGHDT, CDR2 YNNKEL, per germline (reference sequence). J lost 6 bases, V lost 0 bases, and 9 bases had no gene match. As DNA, the CDR3 is TGTGCCAGCAGCCAAGAAGCACTAGGGGACAGGGGGCGCAATGAGCAGTTCTTC. Translated: CASSQEALGDRGRNEQFF.

V is TRBV12-3 or TRBV12-4 and J is TRBJ2-1; D is uncertain. The length of the CDR3 is 13 residues. V gave up 6 bases and J gave up 5 bases, with 11 bases separating them. CDR3 in amino acids: CASSAAMNNEQFF. The CDR3 DNA sequence: TGTGCCAGCAGCGCCGCCATGAACAATGAGCAGTTCTTC.

The chain carries TRBV15 and TRBJ2-7; D tentatively reads TRBD1 or TRBD2 (5 bases each). The CDR3 has 19 amino acids. Trimming pared 0 bases from V and 2 bases from J, leaving 23 bases between. In germline, CDR1 is LNHNV, CDR2 YYDKDF (reference sequence). In nucleotides, the CDR3 is TGTGCCACCAGCAGAGATATTCCGGGGCCCGGGACGATCCCCTACGAGCAGTACTTC. It specifies CATSRDIPGPGTIPYEQYF.

The V call is TRBV28, the J call TRBJ1-2; the D is unclear. Germline CDR1 and CDR2: MDHEN and SYDVKM. The CDR3 extends over 14 amino acids. The ends were cut back, 4 bases at V and 1 base at J, with 10 bases in the middle. CDR3 protein: CASSSTFVNYGYTF. CDR3 sequence (DNA): TGTGCCAGCAGTTCTACCTTCGTTAACTATGGCTACACCTTC.

J is TRBJ2-2 and V is TRBV28; 10 bases are a match to TRBD1. Germline V CDR1 and CDR2: MDHEN, SYDVKM. There are 14 residues in the CDR3. With V trimmed by 6 bases and J by 5 bases, 3 bases remained unmatched. The CDR3 protein is CASRGQGRTGELFF. CDR3 in DNA: TGTGCCAGCAGGGGACAGGGGAGGACCGGGGAGCTGTTTTTT.

J is TRBJ2-3 and V is TRBV5-1; 14 bases line up with TRBD2. The junction had 5 bases not matched to a gene; V was cut back by 4 bases and J by 4 bases. CDR1 is SGHRS, CDR2 YFSETQ, per germline. The CDR3 extends over 16 amino acids. CDR3 sequence (DNA): TGCGCCAGCAGCCACCGACTAGCGGGAGGGGCAGATACGCAGTATTTT. Translated: CASSHRLAGGADTQYF. The variable domain in full, completed from reference TRBV5-1 and TRBJ2-3, reads KAGVTQTPRYLIKTRGQQVTLSCSPISGHRSVSWYQQTPGQGLQFLFEYFSETQRNKGNFPGRFSGRQFSNSRSEMNVSTLELGDSALYLCASSHRLAGGADTQYFGPGTRLTVL.

V and J are TRBV28 and TRBJ2-7, with a possible D match to TRBD1 (7 bases). The germline V and J ends were trimmed by 5 bases and 4 bases, with 15 bases remaining between them. In germline, CDR1 is MDHEN, CDR2 SYDVKM. The CDR3 covers 14 residues. The CDR3: CASSPAAGGYEQYF. CDR3 in DNA: TGTGCCAGCAGTCCCGCGGCAGGGGGGTACGAGCAGTACTTC. Full variable domain (outside the CDR3, taken from reference TRBV28 and TRBJ2-7): DVKVTQSSRYLVKRTGEKVFLECVQDMDHENMFWYRQDPGLGLRLIYFSYDVKMKEKGDIPEGYSVSREKKERFSLILESASTNQTSMYLCASSPAAGGYEQYFGPGTRLTVT.